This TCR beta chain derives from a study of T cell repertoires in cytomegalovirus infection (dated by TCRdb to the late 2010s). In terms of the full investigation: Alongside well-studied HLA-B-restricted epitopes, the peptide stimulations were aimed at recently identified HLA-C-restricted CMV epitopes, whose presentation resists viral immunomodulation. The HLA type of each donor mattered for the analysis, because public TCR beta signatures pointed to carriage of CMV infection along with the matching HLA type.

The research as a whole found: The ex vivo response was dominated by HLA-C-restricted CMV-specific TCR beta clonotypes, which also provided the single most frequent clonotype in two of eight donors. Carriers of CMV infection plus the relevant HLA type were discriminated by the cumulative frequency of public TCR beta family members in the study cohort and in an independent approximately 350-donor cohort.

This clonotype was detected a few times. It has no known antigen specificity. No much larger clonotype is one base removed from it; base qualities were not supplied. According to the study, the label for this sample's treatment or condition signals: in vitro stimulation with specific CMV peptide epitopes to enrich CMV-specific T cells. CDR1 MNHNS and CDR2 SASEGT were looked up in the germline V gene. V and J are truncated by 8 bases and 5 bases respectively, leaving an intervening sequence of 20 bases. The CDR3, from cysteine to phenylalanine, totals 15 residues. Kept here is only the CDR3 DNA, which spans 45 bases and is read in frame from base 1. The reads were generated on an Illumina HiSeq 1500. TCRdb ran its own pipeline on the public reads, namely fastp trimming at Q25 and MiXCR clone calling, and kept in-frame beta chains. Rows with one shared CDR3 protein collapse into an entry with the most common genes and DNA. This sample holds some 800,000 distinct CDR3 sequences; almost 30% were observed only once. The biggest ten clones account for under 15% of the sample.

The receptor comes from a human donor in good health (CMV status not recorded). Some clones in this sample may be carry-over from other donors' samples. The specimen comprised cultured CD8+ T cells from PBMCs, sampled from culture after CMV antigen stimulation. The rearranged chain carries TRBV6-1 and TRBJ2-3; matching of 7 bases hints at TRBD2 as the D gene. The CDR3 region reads CASGPLEGEGDTQYF. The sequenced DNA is TGTGCCAGCGGCCCCCTGGAGGGGGAGGGAGATACGCAGTATTTT.